The 26 T cell receptor beta chains presented below share a single source sample, sequenced in a study of PD-1 blockade in mismatch repair-deficient tumors. The protocol was immunoSEQ multiplex PCR, while the TCRdb copy is restricted to in-frame clones and leaves out a portion. The table lists some 50,000 clones, 77% of them singletons, with around 3.5% in the top ten. This specimen consisted of PBMCs, obtained before pembrolizumab treatment. The source is an adult with mismatch repair-deficient cancer.

This rearrangement joins TRBV7-6 to TRBJ2-7, with D possibly being TRBD1 (5 bases). Germline V gives CDR1 SGHVS, CDR2 FNYEAQ. This CDR3 comprises 14 residues. V was pared by 1 base and J by 2 bases, with 9 bases between. This chain's CDR3 is CASSLETGTYEQYF. As DNA, the CDR3 is TGTGCCAGCAGCTTAGAAACAGGAACCTACGAGCAGTACTTC.

In this sample, this clone turned up a few times. The chain couples TRBV18 to TRBJ1-5; D is undetermined. This CDR3 is 12 amino acids long. Germline V gives CDR1 KGHSH, CDR2 LQKENI. V was trimmed by 6 bases and J by 6 bases, leaving 9 bases between them. The CDR3, as DNA: TGTGCCAGCTCCGACGCCTCTCAGCCCCAGCATTTT. Its protein product is CASSDASQPQHF.

CDR3 amino acids: CASSLEFGTGFVHGYTF. The CDR3 DNA is TGCGCCAGCAGCTTGGAATTTGGGACAGGGTTCGTGCATGGCTACACCTTC. The chain uses TRBV5-1 and TRBJ1-2; 9 bases line up with TRBD1. Unmatched junction bases numbered 12, after V lost 0 bases and J lost 6 bases. Germline CDR1 reads SGHRS; CDR2 reads YFSETQ. CDR3 length equals 17 residues.

The chain uses TRBV5-4 and TRBJ2-3, with D unclear. The CDR3 spans 12 residues. Germline lookup yields CDR1 SGHNT and CDR2 YYREEE (reference sequence). The germline V and J ends were trimmed by 1 base and 4 bases, with 4 bases remaining between them. CDR3 in amino acids: CASSLWADTQYF. The DNA of the CDR3 is TGTGCCAGCAGCTTGTGGGCAGATACGCAGTATTTT.

This clone was recorded a few times. This sequence joins TRBV30 and TRBJ1-1; 7 nucleotides match TRBD1. V lost 3 bases to trimming and J lost 1 base; unmatched junction nucleotides: 5. The germline gives CDR1 GTSNPN, CDR2 SVGIG (reference sequence). This CDR3 has 14 amino acids. CDR3: CAWSPGTENTEAFF. CDR3 nucleotide sequence: TGTGCCTGGAGCCCCGGGACAGAGAACACTGAAGCTTTCTTT. The full variable domain, rest sourced from reference TRBV30 and TRBJ1-1, is SQTIHQWPATLVQPVGSPLSLECTVEGTSNPNLYWYRQAAGRGLQLLFYSVGIGQISSEVPQNLSASRPQDRQFILSSKKLLLSDSGFYLCAWSPGTENTEAFFGQGTRLTVV.

This chain links TRBV7-8 with TRBJ2-5; unclear D gene. The CDR3 has 14 residues. Germline CDR1 reads SGHVS; CDR2 reads FQNEAQ. Trimming took off 0 bases at V and 2 bases at J, with 7 bases between the two ends. DNA of the CDR3: TGTGCCAGCAGCTTAGCACTGAAACAAGAGACCCAGTACTTC. It encodes CASSLALKQETQYF. Full variable domain (outside the CDR3, taken from reference TRBV7-8 and TRBJ2-5): GAGVSQSPRYKVAKRGQDVALRCDPISGHVSLFWYQQALGQGPEFLTYFQNEAQLDKSGLPSDRFFAERPEGSVSTLKIQRTQQEDSAVYLCASSLALKQETQYFGPGTRLLVL.

This clone has only one observation. The chain employs TRBV29-1 and TRBJ1-2, with a weak D call TRBD1 (6 bases). The length of the CDR3 is 13 residues. Germline values: CDR1 SQVTM, CDR2 ANQGSEA. The ends were cut back, 7 bases at V and 4 bases at J, with 16 bases in the middle. CDR3: CSAGIGGTYGYTF. The CDR3, as DNA: TGCAGCGCCGGAATAGGGGGAACCTATGGCTACACCTTC.

J is TRBJ1-1 and V is TRBV29-1; no firm D call. CDR3 size: 13 residues. The V gene lost 4 bases and the J gene lost 4 bases, with 13 bases spanning the gap. In germline, CDR1 is SQVTM, CDR2 ANQGSEA. CDR3 region: CSVVGGGGTEAFF. In DNA form, the CDR3 reads TGCAGCGTTGTTGGCGGAGGTGGCACTGAAGCTTTCTTT.

The rearrangement joins TRBV28 to TRBJ1-1, with unresolved D. Germline CDR1 reads MDHEN; CDR2 reads SYDVKM. Trimming left V 2 bases short and J 1 base short, with 8 bases between. The CDR3 contains 14 residues. CDR3 in DNA: TGTGCCAGCAGTTTACCAGGCGAGAACACTGAAGCTTTCTTT. Protein: CASSLPGENTEAFF. The full variable domain, in which reference TRBV28 and TRBJ1-1 provide the parts outside the CDR3, is DVKVTQSSRYLVKRTGEKVFLECVQDMDHENMFWYRQDPGLGLRLIYFSYDVKMKEKGDIPEGYSVSREKKERFSLILESASTNQTSMYLCASSLPGENTEAFFGQGTRLTVV.

This clone was picked up one time. This chain links TRBV5-1 with TRBJ2-7, with D perhaps TRBD1 (6 bases). From germline, CDR1 is SGHRS and CDR2 YFSETQ. V lost 4 bases, J lost 5 bases, and 13 bases lay in between. CDR3 length: 13 residues. This CDR3 reads CASSQPGQDEQYF. DNA of the CDR3: TGCGCCAGCAGCCAGCCGGGACAAGACGAGCAGTACTTC.

V gene TRBV12-5 combines with J gene TRBJ2-5; 9 positions match TRBD1. This CDR3 region has 11 residues. Germline values: CDR1 LGHNT, CDR2 FRNRAP. CDR3 coding DNA: TGTGCCTCGGGACAGGGACAGACCCAGTACTTC. It yields the protein CASGQGQTQYF. The entire variable domain, with the rest obtained from reference TRBV12-5 and TRBJ2-5, is as follows: DARVTQTPRHKVTEMGQEVTMRCQPILGHNTVFWYRQTMMQGLELLAYFRNRAPLDDSGMPKDRFSAEMPDATLATLKIQPSEPRDSAVYFCASGQGQTQYFGPGTRLLVL.

CDR3 region: CASSLDGNIQYF. As DNA, the CDR3 is TGTGCCAGCAGTTTAGACGGGAACATTCAGTACTTC. This chain uses TRBV27 with TRBJ2-4; D not certain. From germline, CDR1 is MNHEY and CDR2 SMNVEV (reference sequence). Trimming took off 2 bases at V and 7 bases at J, with 6 bases between the two ends. This CDR3 spans 12 amino acids.

The V and J genes are TRBV7-3 and TRBJ2-6, with D tentatively TRBD1 (6 bases). Germline-derived CDR1 and CDR2 are SGHTA and FQGTGA. This CDR3 spans 20 amino acids. V was trimmed by 3 bases and J by 2 bases, leaving 23 bases between them. CDR3 sequence: CASSFWRNPGVDPGANVLTF. In DNA form, the CDR3 reads TGTGCCAGCAGCTTTTGGAGGAACCCAGGGGTAGACCCTGGGGCCAACGTCCTGACTTTC.

The rearrangement joins TRBV6-6 to TRBJ1-1; TRBD1 might be the D (5 bases). The ends were cut back, 3 bases at V and 5 bases at J, with 10 bases in the middle. CDR3 size: 13 residues. Germline CDR1 and CDR2: MNHNY and SVGAGI (reference sequence). Written as DNA, the CDR3 is TGTGCCAGCAGTTATGGGGGAGGGACTGAAGCTTTCTTT. This gives the protein CASSYGGGTEAFF.

The chain is built from TRBV19 and TRBJ1-5, with D uncertain. The CDR3 totals 14 residues. V lost 3 bases, J lost 7 bases, and 13 bases lay in between. Germline V gene data show CDR1 as LNHDA and CDR2 as SQIVND (reference sequence). The CDR3 loop is CASSISGGGQPQHF. The CDR3 nucleotides read TGTGCCAGTAGTATCTCGGGAGGAGGGCAGCCCCAGCATTTT.

The DNA of the CDR3 is TGTGCCAGCAGCGTAGAGCCTTCGGGACTCCTATACGAGCAGTACTTC. Translated, it gives CASSVEPSGLLYEQYF. V and J are TRBV9 and TRBJ2-7; tentative D call: TRBD2 (6 bases). The CDR3 has 16 residues. Trimming removed 0 bases at V and 4 bases at J, with 17 bases between. CDR1 SGDLS and CDR2 YYNGEE come from the germline V gene. The complete variable domain, with remaining parts taken from reference TRBV9 and TRBJ2-7, reads DSGVTQTPKHLITATGQRVTLRCSPRSGDLSVYWYQQSLDQGLQFLIQYYNGEERAKGNILERFSAQQFPDLHSELNLSSLELGDSALYFCASSVEPSGLLYEQYFGPGTRLTVT.

The genes are TRBV2 and TRBJ2-5, with 11 bases matching TRBD2. The CDR3 spans 14 residues. V was pared by 7 bases and J by 7 bases, with 8 bases of the junction left unmatched. Germline V gene lookup returns CDR1 SNHLY and CDR2 FYNNEI. The CDR3 loop is CASILAGGRVTQYF. The CDR3, as DNA: TGTGCCAGCATTCTAGCGGGAGGTCGGGTGACCCAGTACTTC.

This clone was seen once. This sequence joins TRBV30 and TRBJ1-5; D remains unclear. CDR3 length equals 13 residues. V was trimmed by 0 bases and J by 3 bases, leaving 6 bases between them. CDR1 GTSNPN and CDR2 SVGIG come from the germline V gene (reference sequence). CDR3 nucleotides: TGTGCCTGGAGTGTAGTGTCCAATCAGCCCCAGCATTTT. It yields the protein CAWSVVSNQPQHF.

This chain connects TRBV2 to TRBJ2-3, with D perhaps matching TRBD2 (6 bases). The length of the CDR3 is 12 residues. Germline-derived CDR1 and CDR2 are SNHLY and FYNNEI. V lost 9 bases and J lost 0, with 7 bases in between. The CDR3 loop is CASRESTDTQYF. Written as DNA, the CDR3 is TGTGCCAGTCGGGAGAGCACAGATACGCAGTATTTT.

This chain uses TRBV7-8 with TRBJ1-2, with D perhaps matching TRBD1 (5 bases). Trimming pared 1 base from V and 5 bases from J, leaving 17 bases between. In germline, CDR1 is SGHVS, CDR2 FQNEAQ. The CDR3 covers 16 residues. CDR3 protein: CASSLGTGDVSYGYTF. CDR3 nucleotides: TGTGCCAGCAGCTTAGGCACCGGGGACGTTTCGTATGGCTACACCTTC. The full variable domain, rest sourced from reference TRBV7-8 and TRBJ1-2, is GAGVSQSPRYKVAKRGQDVALRCDPISGHVSLFWYQQALGQGPEFLTYFQNEAQLDKSGLPSDRFFAERPEGSVSTLKIQRTQQEDSAVYLCASSLGTGDVSYGYTFGSGTRLTVV.

This sequence joins TRBV23-1 and TRBJ2-5; D may match TRBD1 or TRBD2 (5 bases each). Being an ORF, TRBV23-1 has a function that is uncertain. Trimming took off 10 bases at V and 9 bases at J, with 21 bases between the two ends. This CDR3 is built from 13 residues. The CDR3 coding sequence is TGCGCCACCTACCGAGAGGGGTCGGGCGCCCAGTACTTC. This gives the protein CATYREGSGAQYF.

The chain carries TRBV10-3 and TRBJ1-1, with 8 bases lining up with TRBD1. Germline V gene data show CDR1 as ENHRY and CDR2 as SYGVKD. Trimming at V came to 5 bases and at J to 5 bases, leaving 1 base not matched to a gene. This CDR3 contains 12 residues. CDR3 DNA sequence: TGTGCCATCAGTAGACAGGGGACTGAAGCTTTCTTT. It translates to CAISRQGTEAFF.

For the CDR3, the DNA is TGTGCCAGCAGCCCAGACTCCGGCCACGAGCAGTTCTTC. This sequence encodes CASSPDSGHEQFF. The V call is TRBV11-2, the J call TRBJ2-1; D is ambiguous. Germline V CDR1 and CDR2: SGHAT, FQNNGV. Between the trimmed V and J ends, which lost 5 bases and 10 bases, there was a span of 15 bases. This CDR3 comprises 13 residues.

The CDR3 bases are TGTGCCAGTAGTATCAATGCAGGGGATCTATCCACTGAAGCTTTCTTT. This codes for CASSINAGDLSTEAFF. V is TRBV19 and J is TRBJ1-1; D is possibly TRBD1 (6 bases). The germline CDR1 and CDR2 sequences are LNHDA and SQIVND (reference sequence). V lost 3 bases to trimming and J lost 4 bases, with 18 bases between them. The length of the CDR3 is 16 residues.

The rearrangement links TRBV6-6 to TRBJ1-1; 9 bases are a match to TRBD1. Looked up from germline, CDR1 is MNHNY and CDR2 is SVGAGI (reference sequence). The CDR3 has 16 residues. Trimming took 6 bases from V and 0 from J; bases not matched to a gene: 8. CDR3 DNA sequence: TGTGCCAGCAGCAACAGGGGGCTAGAGTTGAACACTGAAGCTTTCTTT. Encoded protein: CASSNRGLELNTEAFF.

The V call is TRBV9, the J call TRBJ2-7; TRBD1 aligns across 7 bases. The V segment lost 0 bases and the J segment 2 bases; nucleotides outside the gene matches: 8. Per germline, CDR1 SGDLS and CDR2 YYNGEE. This CDR3 has 16 residues. The CDR3 nucleotides read TGTGCCAGCAGCGTAGGCCCCCTGAGGGGGCCCTACGAGCAGTACTTC. Protein product: CASSVGPLRGPYEQYF.